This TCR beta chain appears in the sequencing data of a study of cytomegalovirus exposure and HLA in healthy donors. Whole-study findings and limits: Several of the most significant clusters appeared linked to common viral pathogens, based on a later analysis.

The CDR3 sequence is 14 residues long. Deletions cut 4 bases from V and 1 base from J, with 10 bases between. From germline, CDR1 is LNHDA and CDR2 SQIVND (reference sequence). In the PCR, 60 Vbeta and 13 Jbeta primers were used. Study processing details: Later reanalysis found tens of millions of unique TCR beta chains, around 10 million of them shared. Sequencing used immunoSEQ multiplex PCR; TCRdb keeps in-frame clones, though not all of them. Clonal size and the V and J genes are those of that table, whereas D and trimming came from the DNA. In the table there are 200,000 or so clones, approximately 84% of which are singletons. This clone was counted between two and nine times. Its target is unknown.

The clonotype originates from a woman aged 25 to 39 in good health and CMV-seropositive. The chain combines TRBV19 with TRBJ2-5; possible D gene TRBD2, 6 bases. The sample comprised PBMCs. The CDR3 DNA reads TGTGCCAGTAGTAGGGGAGGCCTCCAAGAGACCCAGTACTTC. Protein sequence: CASSRGGLQETQYF.